What follows are 29 T cell receptor beta chains derived from one specimen sequenced in a study of blood T cell repertoires in COVID-19. Some clones are missing from TCRdb's copy, which holds only in-frame ones; the method was immunoSEQ multiplex PCR. The data contain 210,000 or so clones, roughly 78% of them seen just once; the ten biggest clones take up about 2.8%. The material sequenced was peripheral blood. The receptors come from a woman older than 75 with active or convalescent COVID-19.

The chain joins TRBV6-5 to TRBJ1-5; 7 positions agree with TRBD1. The CDR3 consists of 15 residues. V shed 6 bases and J 4 bases; nucleotides not matched to a gene: 9. Germline V CDR1 and CDR2: MNHEY, SVGAGI. The CDR3 sequence: CASRRGQNLNQPQHF. Here the CDR3 DNA reads TGTGCCAGCAGGCGGGGACAGAATCTTAATCAGCCCCAGCATTTT.

The V call is TRBV5-1, the J call TRBJ2-3; 7 nucleotides match TRBD2. The trim removed 2 bases at V and 6 bases at J, leaving 9 bases unmatched. The germline gives CDR1 SGHRS, CDR2 YFSETQ. CDR3 length equals 15 residues. This CDR3 reads CASSLGLVIADTQYF. CDR3 DNA: TGCGCCAGCAGCTTAGGACTAGTCATTGCCGATACGCAGTATTTT.

This clone has just one count. J is TRBJ1-2 and V is TRBV28; TRBD1 matches 9 bases. This CDR3 spans 13 amino acids. Germline trimming cut 4 bases from V and 6 bases from J; bases unmatched to any gene: 3. Germline V gives CDR1 MDHEN, CDR2 SYDVKM. In DNA, the CDR3 is TGTGCCAGCAGTTCACAGGGGGCTCATGGCTACACCTTC. This gives the protein CASSSQGAHGYTF.

This clone was detected only a few times. The rearrangement joins TRBV14 to TRBJ2-5; D is unresolved. CDR3 size: 13 residues. The V gene's germline CDR1 is SGHDN and CDR2 FVKESK. The V end was cut by 1 base, the J end by 2 bases, with 5 bases between. CDR3 DNA: TGTGCCAGCAGCCAAGGTATTCAAGAGACCCAGTACTTC. Translation: CASSQGIQETQYF.

The chain carries TRBV3-1 (or the pseudogene TRBV3-2) and TRBJ2-5; 7 bases match TRBD2. Losses at the gene ends were 4 bases for V and 4 bases for J; bases not matched to a gene: 9. Germline V lookup: CDR1 LGHDT, CDR2 YNNKEL (reference sequence). The CDR3 loop spans 15 amino acids. The CDR3 loop is CASSLHPTSVETQYF. The DNA of the CDR3 is TGTGCCAGCAGCCTCCATCCCACTAGCGTAGAGACCCAGTACTTC.

This clone was seen just once. V usage is TRBV7-9 and J usage is TRBJ2-5; 9 bases are shared with TRBD2. The V gene's germline CDR1 is SEHNR and CDR2 FQNEAQ (reference sequence). This CDR3 contains 15 residues. V shed 1 base and J 0 bases; nucleotides not matched to a gene: 0. The CDR3 here is CASSLGLADQETQYF. The DNA for the CDR3 is TGTGCCAGCAGCTTAGGACTAGCGGACCAAGAGACCCAGTACTTC.

This clone was counted once. Written as DNA, the CDR3 is TGTGCCAGCTCACTATCGGGACAGTCAAACATTCAGTACTTC. It translates to CASSLSGQSNIQYF. This chain links TRBV18 with TRBJ2-4, with TRBD1 matching 7 bases. The CDR3 runs to 14 residues. V was pared by 4 bases and J by 6 bases, with 6 bases of the junction left unmatched. Germline assignment: CDR1 KGHSH and CDR2 LQKENI. Based on the CDR3 plus reference TRBV18 and TRBJ2-4, the full variable domain is NAGVMQNPRHLVRRRGQEARLRCSPMKGHSHVYWYRQLPEEGLKFMVYLQKENIIDESGMPKERFSAEFPKEGPSILRIQQVVRGDSAAYFCASSLSGQSNIQYFGAGTRLSVL.

The rearrangement links TRBV19 to TRBJ1-2; 8 bases match TRBD1. With 7 bases clipped from V and 4 bases from J, the junction kept 5 bases outside the gene matches. This CDR3 is built from 13 residues. CDR1 LNHDA and CDR2 SQIVND come from the germline V gene (reference sequence). The CDR3 DNA follows: TGTGCCAGTAATCCTACAGGGGGCTATGGCTACACCTTC. As protein: CASNPTGGYGYTF.

The rearrangement links TRBV6-5 to TRBJ1-5, with D hard to call. The CDR3 covers 15 residues. The germline gives CDR1 MNHEY, CDR2 SVGAGI. Trimming stripped 7 bases from V and 3 bases from J, with 16 bases between. CDR3 in DNA: TGTGCCAGCAACCTCAACCGGGGTCTCAATCAGCCCCAGCATTTT. Its translation is CASNLNRGLNQPQHF.

This chain uses TRBV30 with TRBJ1-1; possible D gene TRBD1, 5 bases. CDR1 GTSNPN and CDR2 SVGIG come from the germline V gene (reference sequence). The CDR3 spans 14 residues. Trimming took 1 base from V and 8 from J, leaving 17 bases between them. The CDR3 DNA follows: TGTGCCTGGAGTGACACAGGCCTGAGTAAAGAAGCTTTCTTT. As protein: CAWSDTGLSKEAFF.

The chain recombines TRBV10-3 with TRBJ2-1, with 8 bases matching TRBD2. The CDR3 runs to 15 residues. In germline, CDR1 is ENHRY, CDR2 SYGVKD. The V gene end was trimmed by 4 bases and the J gene end by 4 bases; junction bases not matched to a gene: 6. CDR3 amino acids: CAISAGGLRYNEQFF. The CDR3 coding sequence is TGTGCCATCAGTGCGGGGGGGCTACGGTACAATGAGCAGTTCTTC.

The chain joins TRBV6-5 to TRBJ1-1; D call uncertain. The V and J ends lost 6 bases and 4 bases respectively, with 15 bases between them. This CDR3 comprises 14 residues. CDR1 MNHEY and CDR2 SVGAGI come from the germline V gene. The CDR3 DNA reads as TGTGCCAGCAGAGTATTCGGCGGGAGCACTGAAGCTTTCTTT. This translates into CASRVFGGSTEAFF.

This chain uses TRBV18 with TRBJ1-2, with a possible D match to TRBD1 (6 bases). From germline, CDR1 is KGHSH and CDR2 LQKENI. CDR3 length: 14 amino acids. The germline V and J ends were trimmed by 4 bases and 1 base, with 10 bases remaining between them. This chain's CDR3 is CASSLDSFNYGYTF. The CDR3 DNA reads as TGTGCCAGCTCACTGGACAGCTTTAACTATGGCTACACCTTC.

The sample holds a few counts of this clone. The chain uses TRBV3-1 (or the pseudogene TRBV3-2) and TRBJ1-3; no clear D gene. The CDR3 contains 15 residues. Trimming cost V 6 bases and J 0 bases, with 12 bases left between them. Germline V gives CDR1 LGHDT, CDR2 YNNKEL (reference sequence). CDR3 residues: CASSEIRGSGNTIYF. The CDR3 DNA reads as TGTGCCAGCAGTGAAATTCGGGGCTCTGGAAACACCATATATTTT.

This chain uses TRBV10-2 with TRBJ1-6, with no clear D. Per the germline V gene, CDR1 is WSHSY and CDR2 is SAAADI. The germline V and J ends were trimmed by 2 bases and 7 bases, with 6 bases remaining between them. This CDR3 contains 13 residues. The CDR3 DNA follows: TGCGCCAGCAGTGAGGGCGGGAATTCACCCCTCCACTTT. Amino acid sequence: CASSEGGNSPLHF.

This clone was detected once. The rearrangement links TRBV11-2 to TRBJ1-2; 9 nucleotides line up with TRBD1. This CDR3 has 16 residues. Losses at the gene ends were 5 bases for V and 4 bases for J; bases not matched to a gene: 11. From germline, CDR1 is SGHAT and CDR2 FQNNGV. The CDR3 loop reads CASSTRTGAAVYGYTF. DNA of the CDR3: TGTGCCAGCAGCACCCGGACAGGGGCCGCGGTCTATGGCTACACCTTC.

This rearrangement joins TRBV28 to TRBJ1-2; D might be TRBD1 (5 bases). The germline CDR1 and CDR2 sequences are MDHEN and SYDVKM. The CDR3 runs to 13 residues. Trimming took off 3 bases at V and 7 bases at J, with 12 bases between the two ends. The CDR3 DNA reads as TGTGCCAGCAGTTTTCGGGGGTTCGGTGGCTACACCTTC. The encoded protein is CASSFRGFGGYTF.

This clone was counted ten times or more. This rearrangement joins TRBV4-3 to TRBJ1-1, with 9 bases lining up with TRBD1. CDR1 and CDR2 (germline): LGHNA, YSLEER. V shed 7 bases, J shed 0 bases, and the junction held 6 bases outside the gene matches. There are 15 residues in the CDR3. CDR3 DNA: TGCGCCAGCAACCCGGGACAGGGTTTGAACACTGAAGCTTTCTTT. Its protein is CASNPGQGLNTEAFF.

The rearrangement uses TRBV6-2 or TRBV6-3 and TRBJ2-7; the D is unclear. Germline CDR1 MNHEY, CDR2 SVGEGT. Trimming took off 6 bases at V and 4 bases at J, with 13 bases between the two ends. The CDR3 length is 13 residues. This chain's CDR3 is CASRPGAAYEQYF. The CDR3 DNA is TGTGCCAGCAGGCCTGGAGCAGCATACGAGCAGTACTTC.

The V call is TRBV9, the J call TRBJ2-3; a possible D gene is TRBD2 (6 bases). This CDR3 contains 15 residues. CDR1 is SGDLS and CDR2 is YYNGEE in the germline V gene. Trimming left V 2 bases short and J 0 bases short, with 10 bases between. The CDR3, as DNA: TGTGCCAGCAGCGTGTACGGGGGAAGCACAGATACGCAGTATTTT. It specifies CASSVYGGSTDTQYF. Full variable domain (rest looked up from reference TRBV9 and TRBJ2-3): DSGVTQTPKHLITATGQRVTLRCSPRSGDLSVYWYQQSLDQGLQFLIQYYNGEERAKGNILERFSAQQFPDLHSELNLSSLELGDSALYFCASSVYGGSTDTQYFGPGTRLTVL.

This clone was counted a single time. The chain combines TRBV11-3 with TRBJ2-7; the match to TRBD1 covers 8 bases. The CDR3 is 13 residues long. Germline CDR1 reads SGHNT; CDR2 reads YENEEA. The V and J ends lost 0 bases and 5 bases, in that order; junction bases with no gene match: 0. CDR3 nucleotides: TGTGCCAGCAGCTTAGAGGGACAGGACGAGCAGTACTTC. It yields the protein CASSLEGQDEQYF.

The chain couples TRBV18 to TRBJ1-3, with 9 bases fitting TRBD1. The CDR3 runs to 13 residues. V shed 6 bases, J shed 8 bases, and the junction held 5 bases outside the gene matches. Germline assignment: CDR1 KGHSH and CDR2 LQKENI. CDR3 coding DNA: TGTGCCAGCTCCCGGGACAGGGAGGACACCATATATTTT. The encoded protein is CASSRDREDTIYF.

This CDR3 is CASSKASTGHTYEQYF. Written as DNA, the CDR3 is TGTGCCAGCAGCAAAGCTTCCACGGGACACACCTACGAGCAGTACTTC. This chain joins TRBV21-1 and TRBJ2-7; TRBD1, the table's D call, was not compared with the DNA. TRBV21-1 counts as a pseudogene. This CDR3 spans 16 amino acids.

The chain uses TRBV4-2 and TRBJ1-2; 8 nucleotides match TRBD1. The germline gives CDR1 LGHNA, CDR2 YNFKEQ. The CDR3 contains 17 residues. The junction had 8 bases not matched to a gene; V was cut back by 2 bases and J by 0 bases. The CDR3: CASSQRDRPGANYGYTF. The CDR3 DNA follows: TGTGCCAGCAGCCAACGGGACAGGCCAGGAGCTAACTATGGCTACACCTTC.

The chain is built from TRBV18 and TRBJ2-2; possible D gene TRBD2, 5 bases. The germline V gene has CDR1 KGHSH and CDR2 LQKENI. There are 14 residues in the CDR3. V lost 1 base and J 7 bases, leaving 10 bases between the germline ends. CDR3 bases: TGTGCCAGCTCACCACGCCGGGGAATCGGGGAGCTGTTTTTT. Its protein is CASSPRRGIGELFF.

As regards this clone: This sample includes further DNA sequences coding for the same CDR3. The chain couples TRBV5-1 to TRBJ1-2; no clear D gene. CDR1 is SGHRS and CDR2 is YFSETQ in the germline V gene. Trimming cost V 0 bases and J 2 bases, with 11 bases left between them. This CDR3 is built from 15 residues. CDR3 loop: CASSLVTGGNYGYTF. CDR3 bases: TGCGCCAGCAGCTTGGTTACGGGAGGGAACTATGGCTACACCTTC.

The chain uses TRBV5-1 and TRBJ2-1; 7 bases align to TRBD2. CDR1 and CDR2 from the germline V gene are SGHRS and YFSETQ. The CDR3 length is 14 residues. V lost 0 bases and J lost 9; bases outside the gene matches: 6. Here the CDR3 reads CASSLGLAGGEQFF. The CDR3 bases are TGCGCCAGCAGCTTGGGACTAGCAGGCGGTGAGCAGTTCTTC.

V usage is TRBV5-8 and J usage is TRBJ2-3; TRBD1 is a possible D gene (6 bases). The germline V gene encodes CDR1 SGHTS and CDR2 YDEGEE. The CDR3 loop spans 12 amino acids. Trimming left V 1 base short and J 6 bases short, with 6 bases between. The CDR3 reads CASSLRGDTQYF. In DNA form, the CDR3 reads TGTGCCAGCAGCTTGAGGGGGGATACGCAGTATTTT.

This clone was recorded a few times. The J gene is TRBJ1-4, the V gene TRBV18; tentative D call: TRBD1 (5 bases). Trimming took 5 bases from V and 7 from J, leaving 17 bases between them. The CDR3 extends over 15 amino acids. The germline V gene has CDR1 KGHSH and CDR2 LQKENI. The CDR3 DNA follows: TGTGCCAGCTCAGAGTCGACGGGGGAGGCTGAAAAACTGTTTTTT. Its translation: CASSESTGEAEKLFF.